These 31 T cell receptor beta chains share one sample of origin, sequenced in a study of identical twins. TCRdb reprocessed the 5' RACE reads via MiXCR and lists one record per CDR3 protein. This table holds some 590,000 distinct CDR3 sequences, just under 10% found once. These data were likewise used in another study, on yellow fever vaccine responses in identical twins.

Specimen: PBMCs. The receptors originated from a woman aged 18-29 years in good health.

Many counts were recorded for this clonotype. The V gene is TRBV9, the J gene TRBJ2-6; D is unclear. The V and J ends lost 0 bases and 0 bases respectively, with 4 bases between them. Germline CDR1 and CDR2: SGDLS and YYNGEE. The CDR3 runs 15 residues. This chain's CDR3 is CASSVESSGANVLTF. The DNA of the CDR3 is TGTGCCAGCAGCGTAGAGAGCTCTGGGGCCAACGTCCTGACTTTC.

The V gene is TRBV20-1, the J gene TRBJ1-5; D unresolved. From germline, CDR1 is DFQATT and CDR2 SNEGSKA (reference sequence). The CDR3 consists of 14 residues. V shed 6 bases and J shed 0 bases, with 12 bases lying between them. DNA for the CDR3: TGCAGTGCACGTGCGAGTGATAGCAATCAGCCCCAGCATTTT. As protein: CSARASDSNQPQHF.

This clonotype was seen a few times. V gene TRBV7-2 combines with J gene TRBJ2-3, with 7 bases aligning to TRBD2. The V gene's germline CDR1 is SGHTA and CDR2 FQGNSA. J gave up 14 bases and V 2 bases, and 7 bases lay outside the gene matches. The CDR3 totals 12 residues. As DNA, the CDR3 is TGTGCCAGCAGCTTACAAGCGGGGTACTGGTATTTT. Translation: CASSLQAGYWYF. The full variable domain, its missing parts supplied by reference TRBV7-2 and TRBJ2-3, is GAGVSQSPSNKVTEKGKDVELRCDPISGHTALYWYRQSLGQGLEFLIYFQGNSAPDKSGLPSDRFSAERTGGSVSTLTIQRTQQEDSAVYLCASSLQAGYWYFGPGTRLTVL.

About this clonotype: An end of the junction does not agree with germline; a read error may underlie this. The chain couples TRBV20-1 to TRBJ2-3; 11 nucleotides match TRBD2. This CDR3 comprises 17 residues. Germline loops: CDR1 DFQATT, CDR2 SNEGSKA (reference sequence). The CDR3 loop is CCARDFVSGRAEDTQYF. The CDR3 DNA sequence: TGCTGTGCTAGAGACTTCGTTAGCGGGAGGGCCGAAGATACGCAGTATTTT.

This clonotype showed up many times. This chain connects TRBV6-5 to TRBJ2-3, with 8 bases identical to TRBD2. J was trimmed by 5 bases and V by 0 bases; bases with no gene match: 7. The germline gives CDR1 MNHEY, CDR2 SVGAGI. The CDR3 has 16 amino acids. The CDR3: CASSYSTGGAEDTQYF. CDR3 nucleotides: TGTGCCAGCAGTTACTCCACCGGGGGGGCTGAAGATACGCAGTATTTT.

The chain uses TRBV10-3 and TRBJ2-7, with 9 bases that match TRBD2. CDR1 ENHRY and CDR2 SYGVKD come from the germline V gene. The V segment lost 4 bases and the J segment 2 bases; nucleotides outside the gene matches: 6. The CDR3 consists of 15 residues. The chain's CDR3 is CAISAMTSGAYEQYF. The CDR3 DNA is TGTGCCATCAGTGCCATGACTAGCGGAGCCTACGAGCAGTACTTC.

This clonotype was counted only a few times. Its ends do not fully match the called genes, so a read error is possible. The rearrangement joins TRBV5-1 to TRBJ2-1; the match to TRBD1 covers 10 bases. The germline V gene encodes CDR1 SGHRS and CDR2 YFSETQ. This CDR3 is built from 19 residues. CDR3 residues: CASSIPGQGSWDSHNEQFF. The CDR3 DNA sequence: TGCGCCAGCAGCATACCGGGACAGGGGAGTTGGGACTCCCACAATGAGCAGTTCTTC.

The CDR3 region is CASRELIGTGASYKNIQYF. DNA of the CDR3: TGTGCCAGCAGGGAGTTAATTGGGACAGGGGCCTCCTACAAAAACATTCAGTACTTC. This chain links TRBV6-1 with TRBJ2-4; 10 bases line up with TRBD1. The germline V gene has CDR1 MNHNS and CDR2 SASEGT. J lost 3 bases, V lost 6 bases, and 17 bases had no gene match. This CDR3 region has 19 residues.

Here the CDR3 DNA reads TGTGCCAGCAGTTACACCACAGGGGTAGCCTACGAGCAGTACTTC. Encoded protein: CASSYTTGVAYEQYF. This chain joins TRBV6-5 and TRBJ2-7, with TRBD1 matching over 7 bases. Germline V lookup: CDR1 MNHEY, CDR2 SVGAGI. This CDR3 has 15 residues. J was trimmed by 2 bases and V by 2 bases; bases with no gene match: 6.

This chain links TRBV30 with TRBJ2-5, with a possible D match to TRBD2 (7 bases). The germline V and J ends were trimmed by 4 bases and 1 base, with 19 bases remaining between them. This CDR3 has 16 amino acids. Germline values: CDR1 GTSNPN, CDR2 SVGIG (reference sequence). In nucleotides, the CDR3 is TGTGCCTGGAATAAAGGGGGACTAAGAGGCCAAGAGACCCAGTACTTC. Translation: CAWNKGGLRGQETQYF. Full variable domain (missing parts from reference TRBV30 and TRBJ2-5): SQTIHQWPATLVQPVGSPLSLECTVEGTSNPNLYWYRQAAGRGLQLLFYSVGIGQISSEVPQNLSASRPQDRQFILSSKKLLLSDSGFYLCAWNKGGLRGQETQYFGPGTRLLVL.

V gene TRBV15 combines with J gene TRBJ2-2, with 8 bases identical to TRBD2. The CDR3 consists of 16 residues. Germline CDR1 LNHNV, CDR2 YYDKDF (reference sequence). V lost 6 bases to trimming and J lost 5 bases; unmatched junction nucleotides: 11. The CDR3 DNA sequence: TGTGCCACCAGTCAACTAGCGGTCCATCTTACCGGGGAGCTGTTTTTT. Its protein product is CATSQLAVHLTGELFF. The whole variable domain, filled in from reference TRBV15 and TRBJ2-2, reads DAMVIQNPRYQVTQFGKPVTLSCSQTLNHNVMYWYQQKSSQAPKLLFHYYDKDFNNEADTPDNFQSRRPNTSFCFLDIRSPGLGDTAMYLCATSQLAVHLTGELFFGEGSRLTVL.

This clonotype was counted between two and nine times. At one boundary the junction diverges from the germline segment, which might be a read error. The chain couples TRBV20-1 to TRBJ1-1, with no clear D. The CDR3 spans 14 residues. Germline V gives CDR1 DFQATT, CDR2 SNEGSKA (reference sequence). The CDR3 nucleotides read TGCAGTGCTAGAGCTGGCAGTATGAACACTGAAGTTTTCTTT. Translating it yields CSARAGSMNTEVFF.

This clonotype was counted a few times. V usage is TRBV20-1 and J usage is TRBJ2-2; the D gene is possibly TRBD1 (5 bases). Trimming pared 6 bases from V and 3 bases from J, leaving 14 bases between. The CDR3 has 14 residues. CDR1 and CDR2 from the germline V gene are DFQATT and SNEGSKA (reference sequence). This CDR3 reads CSAEARGDTGELFF. In DNA form, the CDR3 reads TGCAGTGCCGAGGCAAGGGGCGACACCGGGGAGCTGTTTTTT.

This clonotype was counted between two and nine times. This chain uses TRBV20-1 with TRBJ1-2; TRBD1 aligns across 9 bases. Germline CDR1 and CDR2: DFQATT and SNEGSKA (reference sequence). The CDR3 consists of 13 residues. V trimming: 6 bases; J trimming: 4 bases; junction bases outside the gene matches: 6. The CDR3 nucleotides read TGCAGTGCCAACACAGGGGGCAGCTATGGCTACACCTTC. As protein: CSANTGGSYGYTF.

Only a few counts were recorded for this clonotype. The rearrangement joins TRBV6-6 to TRBJ2-7; D is possibly TRBD2 (6 bases). Trimming stripped 8 bases from V and 1 base from J, with 9 bases between. This CDR3 contains 12 residues. The V gene's germline CDR1 is MNHNY and CDR2 SVGAGI (reference sequence). CDR3: CASGTPSYEQYF. For the CDR3, the DNA is TGTGCCAGCGGGACTCCGTCCTACGAGCAGTACTTC.

This clonotype was observed at least ten times. The chain recombines TRBV3-1 with TRBJ1-2; no clear D. Germline V gene sequence: CDR1 LGHDT, CDR2 YNNKEL (reference sequence). The V end was cut by 4 bases, the J end by 5 bases, with 11 bases between. This CDR3 comprises 13 residues. The DNA of the CDR3 is TGTGCCAGCAGCCCCTCAGTCAATTATGGCTACACCTTC. Protein: CASSPSVNYGYTF.

This clonotype was counted many times. The J gene is TRBJ1-1, the V gene TRBV12-3 or TRBV12-4; unclear D gene. V lost 5 bases and J 1 base, leaving 14 bases between the germline ends. The CDR3 has 15 residues. Here the CDR3 reads CASSPTTPGNTEAFF. CDR3 sequence (DNA): TGTGCCAGCAGTCCCACCACCCCGGGGAACACTGAAGCTTTCTTT.

This clonotype was seen only a few times. The chain joins TRBV27 to TRBJ2-1, with 9 bases identical to TRBD1. Germline V gene sequence: CDR1 MNHEY, CDR2 SMNVEV (reference sequence). V dropped 4 bases and J dropped 8; count of bases not matched to a gene: 12. This CDR3 comprises 16 residues. CDR3 in DNA: TGTGCCAGCAGTTCGACATACAGGGGGCCTCGGGATGAGCAGTTCTTC. Protein: CASSSTYRGPRDEQFF.

The chain couples TRBV5-1 to TRBJ1-5; TRBD1 might be the D (5 bases). Trimming pared 0 bases from V and 7 bases from J, leaving 11 bases between. The CDR3 runs to 14 residues. Germline V CDR1 and CDR2: SGHRS, YFSETQ. The CDR3 DNA follows: TGCGCCAGCAGCTTGGACCAGGGAGTCCAGCCCCAGCATTTT. Translation: CASSLDQGVQPQHF.

In this sample, this clonotype turned up a few times. The CDR3 loop reads CASSGWRNPYEQYF. Here the CDR3 DNA reads TGTGCCAGCAGTGGTTGGCGAAACCCCTACGAGCAGTACTTC. This chain uses TRBV12-3 or TRBV12-4 with TRBJ2-7, with D uncertain. V lost 5 bases to trimming and J lost 2 bases, with 13 bases between them. The CDR3 is made up of 14 amino acids.

This clonotype was detected many times. The chain recombines TRBV6-2 or TRBV6-3 with TRBJ2-3; 12 bases map to TRBD2. V gave up 7 bases and J gave up 0 bases; unmatched junction bases: 2. Germline CDR1 and CDR2: MNHEY and SVGEGT. The CDR3 totals 15 residues. CDR3 in amino acids: CASKLAGGSTDTQYF. The CDR3 nucleotides read TGTGCCAGCAAGCTAGCGGGAGGGAGCACAGATACGCAGTATTTT.

CDR3: CASSFTGGMGTEAFF. The CDR3 DNA follows: TGTGCCAGCAGCTTTACAGGGGGAATGGGCACTGAAGCTTTCTTT. This chain links TRBV7-6 with TRBJ1-1; TRBD1 aligns across 8 bases. V shed 3 bases, J shed 4 bases, and the junction held 7 bases outside the gene matches. CDR1 and CDR2 (germline): SGHVS, FNYEAQ. The CDR3 has 15 amino acids.

This clonotype occurred a few times. This sequence joins TRBV4-2 and TRBJ1-4; TRBD1 might be the D (5 bases). Germline lookup yields CDR1 LGHNA and CDR2 YNFKEQ. The CDR3 totals 13 residues. The V and J ends lost 5 bases and 7 bases respectively, with 11 bases between them. The CDR3 nucleotides are TGTGCCAGCAGCGGGGGTCTGGGTGAAAAACTGTTTTTT. Protein: CASSGGLGEKLFF.

At least ten counts were recorded for this clonotype. The chain joins TRBV4-3 to TRBJ2-1; maybe TRBD2 (6 bases). Germline V gives CDR1 LGHNA, CDR2 YSLEER. V lost 5 bases and J lost 5, with 13 bases in between. This CDR3 is 14 amino acids long. CDR3 region: CASSTSGLHNEQFF. CDR3 sequence (DNA): TGCGCCAGCAGCACCTCGGGACTCCACAATGAGCAGTTCTTC.

Only a few counts were recorded for this clonotype. The rearrangement links TRBV12-3 or TRBV12-4 to TRBJ1-5; D unclear. Deletions cut 3 bases from V and 6 bases from J, with 9 bases between. The length of the CDR3 is 13 residues. The CDR3 DNA reads TGTGCCAGCAGTTTTAGTTATGGTCAGCCCCAGCATTTT. Translated, it gives CASSFSYGQPQHF.

This clonotype was recorded a few times. V and J are TRBV4-2 and TRBJ2-3; tentative D call: TRBD1 (6 bases). V was cut by 0 bases and J by 5 bases, with 9 bases left in between. The germline V gene encodes CDR1 LGHNA and CDR2 YNFKEQ. The CDR3 is made up of 14 amino acids. The CDR3 region is CASSQEGAGDTQYF. The CDR3 DNA reads TGTGCCAGCAGCCAAGAGGGGGCAGGAGATACGCAGTATTTT.

The table lists this clonotype with many counts. The V and J genes are TRBV7-9 and TRBJ2-7, with D possibly TRBD1 on 5 matching bases. V lost 5 bases and J 4 bases, leaving 12 bases between the germline ends. CDR1 SEHNR and CDR2 FQNEAQ come from the germline V gene (reference sequence). The CDR3 is 13 amino acids. CDR3 in DNA: TGTGCCAGCAGCGCGCGACAGTCTTACGAGCAGTACTTC. As protein: CASSARQSYEQYF. The complete variable domain, with remaining parts taken from reference TRBV7-9 and TRBJ2-7, reads DTGVSQNPRHKITKRGQNVTFRCDPISEHNRLYWYRQTLGQGPEFLTYFQNEAQLEKSRLLSDRFSAERPKGSFSTLEIQRTEQGDSAMYLCASSARQSYEQYFGPGTRLTVT.

This clonotype was seen ten or more times. The rearrangement uses TRBV4-3 and TRBJ1-1; a possible D gene is TRBD1 (5 bases). The CDR3 runs to 17 residues. Germline values: CDR1 LGHNA, CDR2 YSLEER. V lost 1 base and J 3 bases, leaving 18 bases between the germline ends. CDR3 bases: TGCGCCAGCAGCCAAGGGGGGAAGGGTTTTGGGGACACTGAAGCTTTCTTT. Encoded protein: CASSQGGKGFGDTEAFF.

CDR3 sequence reads: CASSWTVDNSYEQYF. CDR3 sequence (DNA): TGTGCCAGCAGTTGGACCGTGGACAACTCCTACGAGCAGTACTTC. The chain combines TRBV27 with TRBJ2-7; D is perhaps TRBD1 (5 bases). The CDR3 length is 15 residues. Germline CDR1 reads MNHEY; CDR2 reads SMNVEV (reference sequence). Trimming cost V 4 bases and J 0 bases, with 13 bases left between them.

This clonotype was counted ten times or more. The V gene is TRBV9, the J gene TRBJ2-7; D may be TRBD2 (8 bases). This CDR3 is 16 amino acids long. CDR1 and CDR2 from the germline V gene are SGDLS and YYNGEE. V was trimmed by 4 bases and J by 0 bases, leaving 17 bases between them. This chain's CDR3 is CASSSSGGTSSYEQYF. The CDR3, as DNA: TGTGCCAGCAGCTCATCAGGGGGGACTAGCTCCTACGAGCAGTACTTC. Complete variable domain (other parts from reference TRBV9 and TRBJ2-7): DSGVTQTPKHLITATGQRVTLRCSPRSGDLSVYWYQQSLDQGLQFLIQYYNGEERAKGNILERFSAQQFPDLHSELNLSSLELGDSALYFCASSSSGGTSSYEQYFGPGTRLTVT.

This clonotype has ten or more counts. The chain recombines TRBV6-5 with TRBJ1-1, with 8 bases matching TRBD1. Unmatched junction bases numbered 3, after V lost 4 bases and J lost 5 bases. This CDR3 region has 13 residues. The germline V gene has CDR1 MNHEY and CDR2 SVGAGI. The CDR3 protein is CASSLDRATEAFF. CDR3 coding DNA: TGTGCCAGCAGTTTGGACAGGGCAACTGAAGCTTTCTTT.